The 10 T cell receptor beta chains given below trace back to one sample, sequenced in a study of beta chain features in type 1 diabetes. cDNA synthesis used the whole RNA isolate, giving expressed TCRB sequences. Clones were read by immunoSEQ multiplex PCR, and TCRdb kept only the in-frame ones, dropping some. Of a few hundred thousand clones in the sample, roughly 13% were seen once. The sample was naive CD4+ T cells from blood. These receptors were taken from a man younger than 35 in good health.

For this clone: At one end the junction does not follow the germline gene, possibly because of a read error. The chain is built from TRBV5-4 and TRBJ2-3; possible D gene TRBD2, 5 bases. CDR1 SGHNT and CDR2 YYREEE come from the germline V gene (reference sequence). CDR3 length: 14 residues. The CDR3 DNA reads TGCGCCAGCAGCTTGAGGGAGTTCACAGATACGCAGTATTTT. This sequence encodes CASSLREFTDTQYF.

The CDR3 sequence: CASSVRAGEGYNEQFF. The CDR3 nucleotides read TGTGCCAGCAGCGTAAGGGCGGGAGAGGGATACAATGAGCAGTTCTTC. The rearrangement joins TRBV9 to TRBJ2-1; 7 bases line up with TRBD2. The V gene end was trimmed by 1 base and the J gene end by 4 bases; junction bases not matched to a gene: 8. Germline CDR1 and CDR2: SGDLS and YYNGEE. This CDR3 is 16 amino acids long.

As DNA, the CDR3 is TGTGCCTGGTCAAGCGACAGTTTGAAACTGTTTTTT. This translates into CAWSSDSLKLFF. The gene calls are TRBV30 and TRBJ1-4, with D maybe TRBD1 (5 bases). The CDR3 is 12 residues long. V lost 5 bases to trimming and J lost 11 bases, with 15 bases between them. Germline V gene data show CDR1 as GTSNPN and CDR2 as SVGIG (reference sequence).

The genes are TRBV25-1 and TRBJ2-5; D is unclear. Germline CDR1 is MGHDK and CDR2 is SYGVNS. The CDR3 loop spans 15 amino acids. The V and J ends lost 1 base and 4 bases respectively, with 13 bases between them. CDR3 region: CASSEWQVNSETQYF. Written as DNA, the CDR3 is TGTGCCAGCAGTGAATGGCAGGTGAATTCAGAGACCCAGTACTTC.

The sample holds a few counts of this clone. The chain couples TRBV9 to TRBJ1-2, with D uncertain. Trimming pared 0 bases from V and 4 bases from J, leaving 7 bases between. CDR1 and CDR2 from the germline V gene are SGDLS and YYNGEE. CDR3 length equals 13 residues. The CDR3: CASSVVGTYGYTF. The CDR3 nucleotides read TGTGCCAGCAGCGTAGTTGGCACCTATGGCTACACCTTC.

This clone was seen only a few times. This chain connects TRBV29-1 to TRBJ1-5, with D perhaps matching TRBD1 (5 bases). V shed 8 bases and J shed 7 bases, with 15 bases lying between them. The CDR3 spans 12 residues. The germline V gene has CDR1 SQVTM and CDR2 ANQGSEA. The CDR3 nucleotides are TGCAGCTACGGGTCGCAGGGACAGCCCCAGCATTTT. It codes for CSYGSQGQPQHF. The full variable domain, in which reference TRBV29-1 and TRBJ1-5 provide the parts outside the CDR3, is SAVISQKPSRDICQRGTSLTIQCQVDSQVTMMFWYRQQPGQSLTLIATANQGSEATYESGFVIDKFPISRPNLTFSTLTVSNMSPEDSSIYLCSYGSQGQPQHFGDGTRLSIL.

This clone has more than one count but fewer than ten. The J gene is TRBJ2-7, the V gene TRBV19; 7 bases are shared with TRBD1. Germline V gives CDR1 LNHDA, CDR2 SQIVND (reference sequence). Unmatched junction bases numbered 9, after V lost 3 bases and J lost 4 bases. The CDR3 extends over 15 amino acids. The CDR3 region is CASSMAQGYGYEQYF. For the CDR3, the DNA is TGTGCCAGTAGTATGGCACAGGGGTATGGTTACGAGCAGTACTTC.

J is TRBJ2-3 and V is TRBV9; the match to TRBD2 covers 11 bases. CDR3 length: 16 amino acids. Trimming cost V 0 bases and J 7 bases; bases outside gene matches: 7. The V gene's germline CDR1 is SGDLS and CDR2 YYNGEE. For the CDR3, the DNA is TGTGCCAGCAGCGTAGATGTCCCTAGCGGGGGGAATACGCAGTATTTT. This sequence encodes CASSVDVPSGGNTQYF.

The chain carries TRBV19 and TRBJ1-3, with 7 bases identical to TRBD1. Germline loops: CDR1 LNHDA, CDR2 SQIVND (reference sequence). V dropped 5 bases and J dropped 2; count of bases not matched to a gene: 6. The CDR3 is 15 amino acids. CDR3 DNA sequence: TGTGCCAGTAGTTCTACAGGGGATGCTGGAAACACCATATATTTT. Amino acids: CASSSTGDAGNTIYF.

In this sample, this clone turned up a few times. V gene TRBV29-1 combines with J gene TRBJ1-5; 10 positions match TRBD1. The CDR3 runs 14 residues. CDR1 SQVTM and CDR2 ANQGSEA come from the germline V gene. V shed 6 bases and J 5 bases; nucleotides not matched to a gene: 7. The CDR3 DNA reads TGCAGCGTAGGACAGGGGGGTGAGGATCAGCCCCAGCATTTT. It is translated as CSVGQGGEDQPQHF.